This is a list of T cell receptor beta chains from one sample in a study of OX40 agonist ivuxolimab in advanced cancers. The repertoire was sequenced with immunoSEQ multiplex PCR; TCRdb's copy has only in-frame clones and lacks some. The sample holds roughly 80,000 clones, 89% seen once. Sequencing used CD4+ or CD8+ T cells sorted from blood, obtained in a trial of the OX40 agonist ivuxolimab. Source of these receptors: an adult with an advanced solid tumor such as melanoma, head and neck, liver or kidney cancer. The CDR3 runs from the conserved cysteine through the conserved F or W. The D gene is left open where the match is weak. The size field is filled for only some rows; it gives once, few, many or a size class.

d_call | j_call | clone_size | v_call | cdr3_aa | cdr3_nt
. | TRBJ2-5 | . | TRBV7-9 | CASSGDSLGGETQYF | TGTGCCAGCAGCGGGGACTCCTTAGGGGGAGAGACCCAGTACTTC
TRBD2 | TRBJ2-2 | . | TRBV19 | CASSIDLRASGTWTGELFF | TGTGCCAGTAGTATAGATCTAAGGGCTAGCGGGACGTGGACAGGGGAGCTGTTTTTT
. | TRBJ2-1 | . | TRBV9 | CASSVAGKAGEQFF | TGTGCCAGCAGCGTAGCGGGCAAGGCGGGTGAGCAGTTCTTC
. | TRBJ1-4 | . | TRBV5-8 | CASSLGQGNEKLFF | TGTGCCAGCAGCTTGGGGCAGGGAAATGAAAAACTGTTTTTT
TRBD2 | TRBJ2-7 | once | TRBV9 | CASSGGLAGGLSSYEQYF | TGTGCCAGCAGCGGGGGACTAGCGGGAGGTCTGAGCTCCTACGAGCAGTACTTC
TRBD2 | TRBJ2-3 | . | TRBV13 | CASSYSAGGLAGITDTQYF | TGTGCCAGCAGCTACTCCGCGGGCGGGCTAGCGGGGATCACAGATACGCAGTATTTT
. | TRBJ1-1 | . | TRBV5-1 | CASSLVVGVPNTEAFF | TGCGCCAGCAGCTTGGTTGTGGGGGTCCCGAACACTGAAGCTTTCTTT
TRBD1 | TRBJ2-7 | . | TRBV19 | CASSVPGQANYEQYF | TGTGCCAGTAGCGTCCCGGGACAGGCAAACTACGAGCAGTACTTC
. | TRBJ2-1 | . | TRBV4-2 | CASSQDRQVLGQFF | TGTGCCAGCAGCCAAGATCGTCAGGTATTGGGGCAGTTCTTC
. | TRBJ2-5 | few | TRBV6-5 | CASSYGRGGQETQYF | TGTGCCAGCAGTTACGGAAGGGGCGGACAAGAGACCCAGTACTTC
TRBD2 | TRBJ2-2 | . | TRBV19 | CASSKEGGPTGELFF | TGTGCCAGTAGTAAGGAGGGAGGGCCAACCGGGGAGCTGTTTTTT
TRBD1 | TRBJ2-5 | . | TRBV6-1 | CASNGQGGQETQYF | TGTGCCAGCAATGGACAGGGTGGGCAAGAGACCCAGTACTTC
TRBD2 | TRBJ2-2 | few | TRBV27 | CASSLLAGFDGELFF | TGTGCCAGCAGTTTACTAGCGGGATTCGACGGGGAGCTGTTTTTT
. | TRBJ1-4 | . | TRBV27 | CASSFRGGSTTNEKLFF | TGTGCCAGCAGTTTCCGCGGGGGGTCGACAACTAATGAAAAACTGTTTTTT
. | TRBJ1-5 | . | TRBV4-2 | CASSQEHVGGHQPQHF | TGTGCCAGCAGCCAAGAACATGTCGGGGGGCATCAGCCCCAGCATTTT
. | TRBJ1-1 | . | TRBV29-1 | CSVEPRGLISNTEAFF | TGCAGCGTTGAGCCCAGGGGCCTCATCTCGAACACTGAAGCTTTCTTT
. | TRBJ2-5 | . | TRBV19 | CASSTQGRGETQYF | TGTGCCAGTAGTACACAGGGGAGGGGAGAGACCCAGTACTTC
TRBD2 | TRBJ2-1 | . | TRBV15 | CATRAKARGTSGRGDEQFF | TGTGCCACCAGGGCTAAAGCACGAGGGACTAGCGGGAGAGGCGATGAGCAGTTCTTC
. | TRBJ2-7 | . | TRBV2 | CASSVWELSEQYF | TGTGCCAGCAGTGTGTGGGAGTTAAGCGAGCAGTACTTC
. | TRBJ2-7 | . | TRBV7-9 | CASSLGIGSYEQYF | TGTGCCAGCAGCTTAGGCATTGGGTCCTACGAGCAGTACTTC
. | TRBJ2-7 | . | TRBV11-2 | CASSLVGAMSGEYEQYF | TGTGCCAGCAGCTTAGTTGGGGCAATGTCAGGAGAATACGAGCAGTACTTC
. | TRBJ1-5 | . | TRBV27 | CASSLGRGSNQPQHF | TGTGCCAGCAGTTTAGGGCGGGGGAGCAATCAGCCCCAGCATTTT
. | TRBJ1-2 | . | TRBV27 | CASSLSTRAGGYTF | TGTGCCAGCAGTTTATCGACCCGCGCCGGGGGCTACACCTTC
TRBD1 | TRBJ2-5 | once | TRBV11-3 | CASSLSWTGGGQETQYF | TGTGCCAGCAGCTTATCCTGGACAGGGGGAGGCCAAGAGACCCAGTACTTC
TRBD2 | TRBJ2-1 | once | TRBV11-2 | CASSFQAGAPVGYNEQFF | TGTGCCAGCAGCTTTCAGGCGGGAGCCCCTGTTGGGTACAATGAGCAGTTCTTC
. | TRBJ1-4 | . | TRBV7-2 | CASSLGGGEKLFF | TGTGCCAGCAGCTTAGGTGGTGGGGAAAAACTGTTTTTT
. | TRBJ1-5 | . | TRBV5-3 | CARSFFYGQPQHF | TGTGCCAGAAGCTTCTTCTATGGACAGCCCCAGCATTTT
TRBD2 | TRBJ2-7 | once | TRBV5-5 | CASSLLSSGSYEQYF | TGTGCCAGCAGCTTGTTGTCTAGCGGGAGCTACGAGCAGTACTTC
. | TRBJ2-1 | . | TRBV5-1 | CASSASTGLSSSYNEQFF | TGCGCCAGCAGCGCCTCAACAGGACTCTCAAGCTCCTACAATGAGCAGTTCTTC
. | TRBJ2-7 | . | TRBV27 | CASSLFGDSYEQYF | TGTGCCAGCAGTTTATTTGGGGACTCCTACGAGCAGTACTTC
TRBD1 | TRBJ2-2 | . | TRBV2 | CASSPTGGANTGELFF | TGTGCCAGCAGCCCAACAGGGGGCGCGAACACCGGGGAGCTGTTTTTT